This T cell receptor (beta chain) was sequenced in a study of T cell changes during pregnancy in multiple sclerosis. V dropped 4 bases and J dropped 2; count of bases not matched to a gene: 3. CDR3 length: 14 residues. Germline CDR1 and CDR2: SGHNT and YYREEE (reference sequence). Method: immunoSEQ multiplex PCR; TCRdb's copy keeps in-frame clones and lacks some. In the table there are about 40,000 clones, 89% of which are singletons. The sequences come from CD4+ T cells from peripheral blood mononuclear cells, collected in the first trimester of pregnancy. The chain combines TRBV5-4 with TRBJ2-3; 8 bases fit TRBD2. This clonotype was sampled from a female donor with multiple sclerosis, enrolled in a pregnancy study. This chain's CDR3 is CASSLGGATDTQYF. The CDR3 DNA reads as TGTGCCAGCAGCCTCGGGGGGGCCACAGATACGCAGTATTTT.